A selection of T cell receptor beta chains follows, all from one sample in a study of blood T cell repertoires in COVID-19. The repertoire was sequenced with immunoSEQ multiplex PCR; TCRdb's copy has only in-frame clones and lacks some. The sample holds roughly 190,000 clones, more than 65% seen once. Sequenced material: peripheral blood. The source of these receptors is a human donor with acute or convalescent COVID-19. The donor label of this sample is uncertain. Each CDR3 is given with its conserved first and last residue. Fields, in order: D gene, J gene, clone size, V gene, CDR3 length, CDR3 DNA, CDR3 protein. D genes are given only for firm matches. Where a row states a size, it is once, few, many or the class of an expanded clone; other rows omit it.

. TRBJ2-1 . TRBV19 15 TGTGCCAGTAGTGAGACAAGTCTCAACCGGCTTGAGCAGTTCTTC CASSETSLNRLEQFF
TRBD2 TRBJ2-7 . TRBV7-9 16 TGTGCCAGCAGCGGGGTGGGGAGGGAGGCCCCCTACGAGCAGTACTTC CASSGVGREAPYEQYF
. TRBJ2-2 . TRBV5-4 16 TGTGCCAGCAGCTTACCCGGCAGGGGGGACACCGGGGAGCTGTTTTTT CASSLPGRGDTGELFF
. TRBJ2-7 . TRBV11-2 13 TGTGCCAGCAGCTTACAGGACAGCTACGAGCAGTACTTC CASSLQDSYEQYF
. TRBJ1-6 few TRBV20-1 14 TGCAGTGCTAGTTCTGGGCTGAATAATTCACCCCTCCACTTT CSASSGLNNSPLHF
TRBD2 TRBJ2-3 . TRBV7-2 16 TGTGCCAGCAGGCCGCGGCGGGAGATCAGCACAGATACGCAGTATTTT CASRPRREISTDTQYF
TRBD1 TRBJ1-4 . TRBV2 12 TGTGCCAGCAACAGGGGAAATGAAAAACTGTTTTTT CASNRGNEKLFF
TRBD2 TRBJ2-1 . TRBV4-2 16 TGTGCCAGCAGCCAACGACTAGCGTCTCAGGTGGGAGAGCAGTTCTTC CASSQRLASQVGEQFF
. TRBJ2-3 . TRBV11-2 14 TGTGCCAGCAGCTCGACTAGAACGACTTATACGCAGTATTTT CASSSTRTTYTQYF
TRBD2 TRBJ2-1 . TRBV7-3 15 TGTGCCAGCAGTCAAAGCGGGAGCTCCTACAATGAGCAGTTCTTC CASSQSGSSYNEQFF